This T cell receptor beta chain was documented in a study of T cell changes during pregnancy in multiple sclerosis (dated by TCRdb to about 2019). About the full investigation: In women with multiple sclerosis, the researchers looked at how the T cell repertoire shifted as pregnancy progressed.

For CDR1 and CDR2, the germline V gene lists ENHRY and SYGVKD. The CDR3 runs 18 residues from the cysteine to the phenylalanine. This entry keeps only the CDR3 DNA: 54 bases, framed from base 1. Trimming takes 3 bases off V and 1 base off J; junction bases not matched to a gene: 12. The count of this clone is one. No cognate antigen has been identified for it. It has no much larger one-base neighbor in the sample; base qualities were not kept. Preparation of the library involved the immunoSEQ multiplex PCR assay. Drawn from immuneACCESS, this table holds only the in-frame rearrangements with V and J called that TCRdb kept. Clones are partly lost; checked studies trace under half to an unresolved V gene and leave the rest unexplained. This sample is represented by tens of thousands of clones; 90% of them were singletons. Clones ranked in the top ten supply 2.5% to 3.5% of the sample.

This sequence was found in a female donor with multiple sclerosis, enrolled in a pregnancy study. Sequences were derived from CD8+ T cells from peripheral blood mononuclear cells, sampled before pregnancy. The chain is encoded by TRBV10-3 joined to TRBJ1-1, and 9 junction bases match TRBD1. The CDR3 has the sequence CAISDRDRVRPGNTEAFF. Here is the DNA: TGTGCCATCAGTGATCGGGACAGGGTAAGGCCGGGGAACACTGAAGCTTTCTTT.